This TCR beta chain was sequenced during a study of T-cell reconstitution after alpha-beta-depleted transplantation in children. Germline trimming cut 5 bases from V and 9 bases from J; bases unmatched to any gene: 7. Germline CDR1 SGHTA, CDR2 FQGNSA. This CDR3 is built from 13 residues. Unique molecular identifiers were incorporated when the TCRbeta library was constructed. TCRdb re-called the PCR reads through MiXCR, storing one row per CDR3 protein. The repertoire consists of hundreds of thousands of distinct CDR3 sequences, with around 23% occurring once and the leading ten covering 13% to 15%. This sample comprised PBMCs, mostly from graft donor cells, obtained 360 days after TCRalphabeta/CD19-depleted stem cell transplant. The clonotype comes from a boy in the first two years of life who had a stem cell transplant for acute myeloid leukemia, so the T cells may come from the graft donor. The genes are TRBV7-2 and TRBJ1-2; 9 bases fit TRBD1. CDR3 in amino acids: CASSRQGGARYTF. The CDR3 DNA is TGTGCCAGCAGCCGACAGGGGGGGGCCCGCTACACCTTC.